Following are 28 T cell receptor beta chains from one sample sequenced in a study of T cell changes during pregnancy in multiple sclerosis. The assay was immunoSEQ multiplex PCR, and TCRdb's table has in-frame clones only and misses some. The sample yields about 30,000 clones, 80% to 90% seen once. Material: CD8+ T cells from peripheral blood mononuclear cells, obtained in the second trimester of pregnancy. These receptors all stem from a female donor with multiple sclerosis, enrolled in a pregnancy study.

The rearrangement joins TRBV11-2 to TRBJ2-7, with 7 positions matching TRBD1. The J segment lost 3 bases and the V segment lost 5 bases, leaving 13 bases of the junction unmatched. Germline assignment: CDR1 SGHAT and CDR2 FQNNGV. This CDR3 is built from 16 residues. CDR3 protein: CASSISDRTFIYEQYF. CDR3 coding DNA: TGTGCCAGCAGCATTTCGGACAGGACCTTTATCTACGAGCAGTACTTC.

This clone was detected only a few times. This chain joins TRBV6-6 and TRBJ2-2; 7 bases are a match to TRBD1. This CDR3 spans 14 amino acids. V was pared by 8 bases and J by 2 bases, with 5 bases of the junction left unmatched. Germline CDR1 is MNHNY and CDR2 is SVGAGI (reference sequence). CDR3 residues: CASGRQGNTGELFF. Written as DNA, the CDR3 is TGTGCCAGCGGGCGACAGGGAAACACCGGGGAGCTGTTTTTT.

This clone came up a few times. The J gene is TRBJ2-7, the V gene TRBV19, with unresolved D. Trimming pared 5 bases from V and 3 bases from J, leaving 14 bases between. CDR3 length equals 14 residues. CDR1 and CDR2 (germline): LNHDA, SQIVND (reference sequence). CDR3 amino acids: CASSLTAAHYEQYF. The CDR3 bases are TGTGCCAGTAGTCTTACTGCGGCCCACTACGAGCAGTACTTC.

CDR3 region: CASSQAGQGDEQYF. The DNA for the CDR3 is TGCGCCAGCAGCCAAGCAGGACAGGGAGACGAGCAGTACTTC. The chain recombines TRBV4-1 with TRBJ2-7; TRBD1 aligns across 8 bases. V dropped 1 base and J dropped 5; count of bases not matched to a gene: 4. CDR1 MGHRA and CDR2 YSYEKL come from the germline V gene. The CDR3 covers 14 residues.

This chain's CDR3 is CASSYAGSYEQYF. CDR3 coding DNA: TGTGCCAGCAGTTACGCGGGCAGCTACGAGCAGTACTTC. The V call is TRBV6-6, the J call TRBJ2-7; TRBD2 might be the D (5 bases). The ends were cut back, 2 bases at V and 3 bases at J, with 8 bases in the middle. CDR3 length: 13 residues. Germline V gene sequence: CDR1 MNHNY, CDR2 SVGAGI (reference sequence).

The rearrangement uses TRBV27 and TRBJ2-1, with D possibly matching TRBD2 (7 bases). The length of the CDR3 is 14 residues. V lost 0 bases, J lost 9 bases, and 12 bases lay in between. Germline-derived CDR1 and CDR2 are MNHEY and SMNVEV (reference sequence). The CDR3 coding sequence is TGTGCCAGCAGTTTATCGGGGGAGGGGGTTGAGCAGTTCTTC. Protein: CASSLSGEGVEQFF.

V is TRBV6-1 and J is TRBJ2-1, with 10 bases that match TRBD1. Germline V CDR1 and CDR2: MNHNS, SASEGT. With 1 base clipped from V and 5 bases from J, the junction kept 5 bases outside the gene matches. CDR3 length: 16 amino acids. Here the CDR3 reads CASSEVTGGGHNEQFF. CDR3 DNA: TGTGCCAGCAGTGAAGTGACAGGGGGCGGACACAATGAGCAGTTCTTC.

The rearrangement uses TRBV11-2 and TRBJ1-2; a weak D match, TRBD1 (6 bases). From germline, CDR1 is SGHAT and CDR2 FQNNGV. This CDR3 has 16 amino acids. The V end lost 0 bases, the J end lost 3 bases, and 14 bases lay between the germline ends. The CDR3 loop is CASSLDRTAPDYGYTF. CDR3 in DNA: TGTGCCAGCAGCTTAGATAGGACAGCCCCAGACTATGGCTACACCTTC.

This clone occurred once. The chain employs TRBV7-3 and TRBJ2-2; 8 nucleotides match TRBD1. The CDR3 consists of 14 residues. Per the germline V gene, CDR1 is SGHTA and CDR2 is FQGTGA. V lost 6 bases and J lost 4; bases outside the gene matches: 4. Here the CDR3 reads CASSSGGFTGELFF. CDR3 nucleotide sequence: TGTGCCAGCAGTTCAGGGGGCTTCACCGGGGAGCTGTTTTTT.

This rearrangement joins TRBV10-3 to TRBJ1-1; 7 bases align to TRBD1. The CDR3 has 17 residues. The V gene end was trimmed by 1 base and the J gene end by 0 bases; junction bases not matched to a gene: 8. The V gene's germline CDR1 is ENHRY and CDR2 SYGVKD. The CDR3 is CAISEWGRQGMNTEAFF. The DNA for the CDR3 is TGTGCCATCAGTGAGTGGGGAAGACAGGGAATGAACACTGAAGCTTTCTTT.

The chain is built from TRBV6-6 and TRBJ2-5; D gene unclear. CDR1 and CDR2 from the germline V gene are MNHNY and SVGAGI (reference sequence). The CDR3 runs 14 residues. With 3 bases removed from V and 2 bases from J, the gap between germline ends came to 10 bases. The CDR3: CASSYIFLQETQYF. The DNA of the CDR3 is TGTGCCAGCAGTTATATCTTTTTGCAAGAGACCCAGTACTTC.

The CDR3 DNA sequence: TGTGCCAGCAGCTACGGGGGGGGTTCCACTGAAGCTTTCTTT. Residues: CASSYGGGSTEAFF. The chain joins TRBV11-2 to TRBJ1-1; TRBD1 might be the D (5 bases). This CDR3 has 14 residues. V was clipped by 4 bases and J by 4 bases, with 13 bases between them. Germline V gene lookup returns CDR1 SGHAT and CDR2 FQNNGV.

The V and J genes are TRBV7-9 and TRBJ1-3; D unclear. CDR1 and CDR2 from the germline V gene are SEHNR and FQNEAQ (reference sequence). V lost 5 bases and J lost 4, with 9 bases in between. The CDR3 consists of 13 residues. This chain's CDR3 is CASSPPGGNTIYF. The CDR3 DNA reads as TGTGCCAGCAGCCCCCCTGGCGGAAACACCATATATTTT.

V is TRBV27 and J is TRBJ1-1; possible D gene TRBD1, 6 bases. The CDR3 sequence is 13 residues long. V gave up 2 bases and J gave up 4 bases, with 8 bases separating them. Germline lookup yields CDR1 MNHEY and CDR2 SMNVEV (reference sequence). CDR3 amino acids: CASSLQGGTEAFF. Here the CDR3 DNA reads TGTGCCAGCAGTTTACAAGGGGGCACTGAAGCTTTCTTT.

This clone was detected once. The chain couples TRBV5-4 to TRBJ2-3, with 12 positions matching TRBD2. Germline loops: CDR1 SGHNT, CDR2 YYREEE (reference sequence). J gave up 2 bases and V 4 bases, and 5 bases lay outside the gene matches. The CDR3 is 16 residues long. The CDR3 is CASSVGLAGVTDTQYF. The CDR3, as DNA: TGTGCCAGCAGCGTGGGACTAGCGGGTGTCACAGATACGCAGTATTTT.

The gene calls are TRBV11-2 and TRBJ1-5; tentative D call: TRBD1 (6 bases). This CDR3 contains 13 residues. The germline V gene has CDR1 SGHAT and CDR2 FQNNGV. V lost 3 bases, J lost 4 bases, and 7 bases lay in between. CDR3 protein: CASSFTGNQPQHF. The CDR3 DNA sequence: TGTGCCAGCAGCTTTACAGGGAATCAGCCCCAGCATTTT.

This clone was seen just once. CDR3 DNA: TGTGCCAGCAGTCATAGCCGACAGGGGAAACAAACCTACGAGCAGTACTTC. It translates to CASSHSRQGKQTYEQYF. The chain joins TRBV2 to TRBJ2-7; 8 nucleotides agree with TRBD1. The V segment lost 5 bases and the J segment 2 bases; nucleotides outside the gene matches: 14. CDR3 length: 17 residues. CDR1 is SNHLY and CDR2 is FYNNEI in the germline V gene.

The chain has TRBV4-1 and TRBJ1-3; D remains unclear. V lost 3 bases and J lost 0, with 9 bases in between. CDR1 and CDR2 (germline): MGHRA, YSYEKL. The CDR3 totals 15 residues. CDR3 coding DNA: TGCGCCAGCAGCCAGCAGGCCAGCTCTGGAAACACCATATATTTT. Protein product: CASSQQASSGNTIYF.

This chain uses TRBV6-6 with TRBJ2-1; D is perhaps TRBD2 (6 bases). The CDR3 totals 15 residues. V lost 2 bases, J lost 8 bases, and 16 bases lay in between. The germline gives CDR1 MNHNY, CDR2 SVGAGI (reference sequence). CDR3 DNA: TGTGCCAGCAGTTACGGCGGGGTATCGTTAGATGAGCAGTTCTTC. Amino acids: CASSYGGVSLDEQFF.

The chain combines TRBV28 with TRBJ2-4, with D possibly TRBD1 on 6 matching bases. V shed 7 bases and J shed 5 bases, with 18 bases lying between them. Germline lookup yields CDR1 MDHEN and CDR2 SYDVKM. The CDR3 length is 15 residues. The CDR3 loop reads CASTALGWTENIQYF. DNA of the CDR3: TGTGCCAGCACCGCCCTCGGATGGACAGAAAACATTCAGTACTTC.

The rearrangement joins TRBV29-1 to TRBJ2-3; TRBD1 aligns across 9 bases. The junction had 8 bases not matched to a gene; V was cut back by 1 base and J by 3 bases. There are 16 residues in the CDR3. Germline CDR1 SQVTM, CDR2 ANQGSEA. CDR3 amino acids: CSVEGGQGRLTDTQYF. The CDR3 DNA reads TGCAGCGTTGAAGGGGGACAGGGAAGGTTAACAGATACGCAGTATTTT.

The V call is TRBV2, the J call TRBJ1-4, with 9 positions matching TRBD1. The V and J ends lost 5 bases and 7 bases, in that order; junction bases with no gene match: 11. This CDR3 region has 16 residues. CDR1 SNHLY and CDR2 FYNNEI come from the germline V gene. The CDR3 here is CASSLQPGQGVEKLFF. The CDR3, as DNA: TGTGCCAGCAGTTTACAGCCGGGACAGGGTGTTGAAAAACTGTTTTTT.

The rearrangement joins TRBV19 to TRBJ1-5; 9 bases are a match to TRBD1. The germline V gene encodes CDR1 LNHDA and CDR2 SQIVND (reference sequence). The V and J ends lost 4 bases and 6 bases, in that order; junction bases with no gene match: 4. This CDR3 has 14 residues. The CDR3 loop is CASSRTGGGQPQHF. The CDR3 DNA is TGTGCCAGTAGTAGAACAGGGGGCGGTCAGCCCCAGCATTTT.

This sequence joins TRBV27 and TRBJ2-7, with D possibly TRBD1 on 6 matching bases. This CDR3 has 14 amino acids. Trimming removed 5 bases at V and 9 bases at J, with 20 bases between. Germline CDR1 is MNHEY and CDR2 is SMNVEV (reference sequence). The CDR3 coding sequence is TGTGCCAGCAGTCTACTCCGGGACAAGGTAACGCAGTACTTC. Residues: CASSLLRDKVTQYF.

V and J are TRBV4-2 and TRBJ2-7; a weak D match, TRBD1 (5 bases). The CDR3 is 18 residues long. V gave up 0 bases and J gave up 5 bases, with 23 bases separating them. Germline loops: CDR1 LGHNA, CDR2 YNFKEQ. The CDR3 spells CASSQDTGLGFWGDEQYF. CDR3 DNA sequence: TGTGCCAGCAGCCAAGATACTGGCCTCGGGTTCTGGGGCGACGAGCAGTACTTC.

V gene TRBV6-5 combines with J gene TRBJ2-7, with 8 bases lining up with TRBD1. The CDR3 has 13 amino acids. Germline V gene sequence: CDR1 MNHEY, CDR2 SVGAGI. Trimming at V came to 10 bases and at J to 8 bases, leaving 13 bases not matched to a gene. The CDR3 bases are TGTGCCACCAACCCCGGGACAGGCCTTAAGCAGTACTTC. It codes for CATNPGTGLKQYF.

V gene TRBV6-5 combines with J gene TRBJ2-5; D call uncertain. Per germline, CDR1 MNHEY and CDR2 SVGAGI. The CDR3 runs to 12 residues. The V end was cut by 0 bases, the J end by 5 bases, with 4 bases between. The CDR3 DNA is TGTGCCAGCAGTTACTCGCGGGAGACCCAGTACTTC. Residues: CASSYSRETQYF.

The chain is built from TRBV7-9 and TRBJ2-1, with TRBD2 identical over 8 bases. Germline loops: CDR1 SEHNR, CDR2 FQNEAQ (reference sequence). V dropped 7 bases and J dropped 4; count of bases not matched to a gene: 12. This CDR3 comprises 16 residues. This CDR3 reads CASTSTGLDGYNEQFF. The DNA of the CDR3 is TGTGCCAGCACGTCAACGGGACTAGATGGTTACAATGAGCAGTTCTTC.